These 8 T cell receptor beta chains share one sample of origin, sequenced in a study of T cell repertoires in cytomegalovirus infection. Antigens for these TCRs are unknown. TCRdb itself ran the reads through MiXCR, one entry per CDR3 protein. The table records approximately 390,000 distinct CDR3 sequences, roughly a third of them present only once. Material: cultured PBMCs, obtained from culture after CMV antigen stimulation. These receptor sequences come from a human donor in good health (CMV status not recorded). Some clones in this sample may be carry-over from other donors' samples.

As concerns this clonotype: The junction does not match germline at one end; this may be a read error. This rearrangement joins TRBV12-3 or TRBV12-4 to TRBJ1-2; no clear D. The CDR3 consists of 11 residues. Written as DNA, the CDR3 is TGTGCCAGCAGTTTTTATGGGCAGACCAGCTTC. This translates into CASSFYGQTSF.

This clonotype has ten or more counts. The chain joins TRBV6-2 or TRBV6-3 to TRBJ2-2; 9 bases line up with TRBD1. V gave up 6 bases and J gave up 4 bases; unmatched junction bases: 15. This CDR3 has 18 residues. The germline gives CDR1 MNHEY, CDR2 SVGEGT. The CDR3 DNA reads TGTGCCAGCAGAATTACTTACCCGGGACAGGGACCCACCGGGGAGCTGTTTTTT. Translated, it gives CASRITYPGQGPTGELFF.

The V gene is TRBV19, the J gene TRBJ2-1; TRBD1 matches 8 bases. Losses at the gene ends were 7 bases for V and 1 base for J; bases not matched to a gene: 6. CDR1 and CDR2 (germline): LNHDA, SQIVND (reference sequence). CDR3 length: 15 residues. The chain's CDR3 is CASTKTGGSYNEQFF. CDR3 DNA sequence: TGTGCCAGTACTAAAACAGGGGGGTCCTACAATGAGCAGTTCTTC.

This clonotype has only a few counts. This chain joins TRBV7-3 and TRBJ1-1; D remains ambiguous. This CDR3 comprises 13 residues. CDR1 is SGHTA, CDR2 FQGTGA, per germline. Trimming cost V 2 bases and J 7 bases, with 11 bases left between them. The DNA of the CDR3 is TGTGCCAGCAGCTTAGGACGGGAGAATGAAGCTTTCTTT. The encoded protein is CASSLGRENEAFF.

This clonotype was recorded a few times. The chain links TRBV7-2 to TRBJ1-6, with D uncertain. Germline V lookup: CDR1 SGHTA, CDR2 FQGNSA. CDR3 size: 16 residues. The ends were cut back, 1 base at V and 9 bases at J, with 16 bases in the middle. The CDR3: CASSLDQFKGSSPLHF. The DNA for the CDR3 is TGTGCCAGCAGCTTAGACCAATTTAAAGGGAGTTCACCCCTCCACTTT. Variable domain in full (rest from reference TRBV7-2 and TRBJ1-6): GAGVSQSPSNKVTEKGKDVELRCDPISGHTALYWYRQSLGQGLEFLIYFQGNSAPDKSGLPSDRFSAERTGGSVSTLTIQRTQQEDSAVYLCASSLDQFKGSSPLHFGNGTRLTVT.

In its sample, this clonotype was seen a few times. The chain recombines TRBV5-1 with TRBJ2-2, with 9 positions matching TRBD2. The ends lost 7 bases at V and 1 base at J; junction bases unmatched: 5. This CDR3 has 15 amino acids. Germline CDR1 SGHRS, CDR2 YFSETQ. The CDR3: CASRIAGENTGELFF. DNA of the CDR3: TGCGCCAGCCGAATAGCGGGAGAGAACACCGGGGAGCTGTTTTTT.

The CDR3 DNA sequence: TGTGCCAGCAGCTTAGCGAGGACAGGGGACTACGAGCAGTACTTC. It codes for CASSLARTGDYEQYF. This rearrangement joins TRBV7-8 to TRBJ2-7, with 9 bases fitting TRBD1. The CDR3 is made up of 15 amino acids. Germline CDR1 SGHVS, CDR2 FQNEAQ. The junction had 3 bases not matched to a gene; V was cut back by 0 bases and J by 3 bases. The variable domain in full, with the rest retrieved from reference TRBV7-8 and TRBJ2-7, is GAGVSQSPRYKVAKRGQDVALRCDPISGHVSLFWYQQALGQGPEFLTYFQNEAQLDKSGLPSDRFFAERPEGSVSTLKIQRTQQEDSAVYLCASSLARTGDYEQYFGPGTRLTVT.

The rearrangement joins TRBV4-3 to TRBJ2-1; 9 bases line up with TRBD2. Germline CDR1 is LGHNA and CDR2 is YSLEER. CDR3 size: 15 residues. Trimming cost V 4 bases and J 3 bases; bases outside gene matches: 4. In DNA form, the CDR3 reads TGCGCCAGCAGCCCGGGACTAGCAATCTACAATGAGCAGTTCTTC. It codes for CASSPGLAIYNEQFF.